Each of the 20 T cell receptor beta chains below was sequenced from the same sample in a study of spatial heterogeneity in lung cancer. Each CDR3 protein gets one entry after TCRdb re-called the 5' RACE reads with MiXCR. The table lists around 1,700 distinct CDR3 sequences, approximately 30% of them singletons, with less than 60% in the top ten. Time point specified: sample taken at primary tumor resection. Without sorting, whole RNA was sequenced from tumor, nontumor lung or frozen PBMC. The specimen comprised PBMCs, sampled at surgery. All receptors derive from a male donor with early-stage non-small cell lung cancer.

The rearrangement uses TRBV4-1 and TRBJ1-1; D is uncertain. Trimming removed 2 bases from V and 1 base from J, with 5 bases in between. The CDR3 has 13 residues. Germline V gene sequence: CDR1 MGHRA, CDR2 YSYEKL. The CDR3 sequence: CASSQRANTEAFF. The CDR3 DNA follows: TGCGCCAGCAGCCAAAGGGCGAACACTGAAGCTTTCTTT.

V usage is TRBV11-1 and J usage is TRBJ1-2; D not resolved. The CDR3 length is 14 residues. Germline V CDR1 and CDR2: SGHAT, FQDESV (reference sequence). The V and J ends lost 7 bases and 4 bases respectively, with 16 bases between them. CDR3 sequence (DNA): TGTGCCAGCACCCGGGATATCGAAGGCTATGGCTACACCTTC. Amino acids: CASTRDIEGYGYTF.

This clonotype was picked up a small number of times. This chain joins TRBV2 and TRBJ2-7; 8 nucleotides line up with TRBD1. With V trimmed by 5 bases and J by 6 bases, 3 bases remained unmatched. Germline CDR1 SNHLY, CDR2 FYNNEI. The CDR3 spans 12 residues. The CDR3 region has the DNA TGTGCCAGCAGTTCAACAGGGGGCGAGCAGTACTTC. The encoded protein is CASSSTGGEQYF.

This clonotype is classed as large. V usage is TRBV11-2 and J usage is TRBJ2-5; TRBD1 or TRBD2 may be the D gene (5 bases each). The CDR3 has 16 residues. Germline CDR1 and CDR2: SGHAT and FQNNGV. Trimming shortened V by 3 bases and J by 2 bases, and 16 bases separated the two germline ends. The CDR3 DNA sequence: TGTGCCAGCAGCTTTTGGGGGAACTTAAGACAAGAGACCCAGTACTTC. Translating gives CASSFWGNLRQETQYF.

The rearrangement links TRBV27 to TRBJ2-1, with D tentatively TRBD1 (6 bases). The CDR3 loop spans 15 amino acids. V was trimmed by 4 bases and J by 2 bases, leaving 12 bases between them. Germline V gives CDR1 MNHEY, CDR2 SMNVEV (reference sequence). CDR3 residues: CASSSRQAAYNEQFF. In DNA, the CDR3 is TGTGCCAGCAGTTCCCGACAGGCTGCCTACAATGAGCAGTTCTTC.

This clonotype was picked up a small number of times. The rearrangement links TRBV21-1 to TRBJ2-7; the table names TRBD2, a call not compared with the DNA. TRBV21-1 is given as a pseudogene. CDR3 length: 19 residues. In DNA, the CDR3 is TGTGCCAGCATTTTTCCCAAGGATGTGGCGGGAAGGTTAGCATACGAGCAGTACTTC. Its translation: CASIFPKDVAGRLAYEQYF.

The table lists this clonotype with a few counts. V usage is TRBV7-8 and J usage is TRBJ2-2, with unresolved D. The germline V gene has CDR1 SGHVS and CDR2 FQNEAQ. Trimming removed 5 bases from V and 1 base from J, with 11 bases in between. The CDR3 is made up of 15 amino acids. Here the CDR3 DNA reads TGTGCCAGCAGCGATTGGGTGGGGAACACCGGGGAGCTGTTTTTT. It codes for CASSDWVGNTGELFF.

This clonotype was seen once. Mismatch with germline at one junction end may stem from a read error. This sequence joins TRBV5-8 and TRBJ2-6; no firm D call. The CDR3 is 15 residues long. In germline, CDR1 is SGHTS, CDR2 YDEGEE. CDR3 residues: CASSLGVSGTNVLTF. CDR3 in DNA: TGTGCCAGCAGCTTGGGGGTCTCTGGGACCAACGTCCTGACTTTC. Looking up the rest from reference TRBV5-8 and TRBJ2-6 gives the full variable domain: EAGVTQSPTHLIKTRGQQATLRCSPISGHTSVYWYQQALGLGLQFLLWYDEGEERNRGNFPPRFSGRQFPNYSSELNVNALELEDSALYLCASSLGVSGTNVLTFGAGSRLTVL.

V gene TRBV7-2 combines with J gene TRBJ1-5; D gene ambiguous. Germline V gives CDR1 SGHTA, CDR2 FQGNSA. The CDR3 runs 14 residues. V was pared by 0 bases and J by 3 bases, with 6 bases between. DNA for the CDR3: TGTGCCAGCAGCTTAGCTGGCTCCAATCAGCCCCAGCATTTT. Translation gives CASSLAGSNQPQHF.

The chain has TRBV19 and TRBJ2-7, with D perhaps TRBD2 (5 bases). The CDR3 has 12 residues. Germline assignment: CDR1 LNHDA and CDR2 SQIVND (reference sequence). Between the trimmed V and J ends, which lost 3 bases and 5 bases, there was a span of 8 bases. The CDR3 DNA sequence: TGTGCCAGTAGTATGCCGGGGAACGAGCAGTACTTC. It codes for CASSMPGNEQYF. Filled out from reference TRBV19 and TRBJ2-7, the complete variable domain reads DGGITQSPKYLFRKEGQNVTLSCEQNLNHDAMYWYRQDPGQGLRLIYYSQIVNDFQKGDIAEGYSVSREKKESFPLTVTSAQKNPTAFYLCASSMPGNEQYFGPGTRLTVT.

This clonotype was seen repeatedly, ten times or more. The V gene is TRBV2, the J gene TRBJ1-2; tentatively, D is TRBD1 (5 bases). Per the germline V gene, CDR1 is SNHLY and CDR2 is FYNNEI. Deletions cut 6 bases from V and 4 bases from J, with 18 bases between. The CDR3 is made up of 15 amino acids. DNA of the CDR3: TGTGCCAGCAGCTTTGGGTGGCAGGGCGGCTATGGCTACACCTTC. Translated, it gives CASSFGWQGGYGYTF. Supplemented by reference TRBV2 and TRBJ1-2, the full variable domain reads EPEVTQTPSHQVTQMGQEVILRCVPISNHLYFYWYRQILGQKVEFLVSFYNNEISEKSEIFDDQFSVERPDGSNFTLKIRSTKLEDSAMYFCASSFGWQGGYGYTFGSGTRLTVV.

This chain links TRBV6-5 with TRBJ2-7, with TRBD2 as a possible D gene (7 bases). Germline assignment: CDR1 MNHEY and CDR2 SVGAGI. Trimming left V 8 bases short and J 4 bases short, with 18 bases between. The length of the CDR3 is 14 residues. CDR3 residues: CASGLGGGGYEQYF. The CDR3 DNA reads TGTGCCAGCGGCCTCGGCGGGGGCGGTTACGAGCAGTACTTC.

This clonotype rates as medium-sized. This chain connects TRBV6-2 or TRBV6-3 to TRBJ2-1, with D perhaps matching TRBD2 (7 bases). The CDR3 loop spans 14 amino acids. Trimming removed 4 bases at V and 9 bases at J, with 16 bases between. CDR1 and CDR2 from the germline V gene are MNHEY and SVGEGT. For the CDR3, the DNA is TGTGCCAGCAGTTTGGCGGGGGCCGGGAGTGAGCAGTTCTTC. It encodes CASSLAGAGSEQFF.

This clonotype is categorized as large (0.1 to 1%). The chain combines TRBV7-2 with TRBJ2-1; TRBD2 matches at 10 bases. Germline CDR1 SGHTA, CDR2 FQGNSA. The ends lost 5 bases at V and 2 bases at J; junction bases unmatched: 9. CDR3 length: 17 residues. CDR3 region: CASSNIQREGPYNEQFF. CDR3 sequence (DNA): TGTGCCAGCAGCAATATCCAGCGGGAGGGCCCCTACAATGAGCAGTTCTTC.

Many counts were recorded for this clonotype. The rearrangement links TRBV15 to TRBJ2-3; no firm D call. V lost 5 bases, J lost 4 bases, and 13 bases lay in between. Germline V gene lookup returns CDR1 LNHNV and CDR2 YYDKDF (reference sequence). The CDR3 totals 14 residues. Here the CDR3 reads CATSGSLVADTQYF. CDR3 DNA sequence: TGTGCCACCAGCGGAAGTTTGGTGGCAGATACGCAGTATTTT.

This clonotype was counted ten times or more. The chain employs TRBV24-1 and TRBJ2-3; D gene uncertain. The CDR3 is made up of 15 amino acids. Trimming left V 0 bases short and J 6 bases short, with 12 bases between. Germline V gene lookup returns CDR1 KGHDR and CDR2 SFDVKD. CDR3 nucleotide sequence: TGTGCCACCAGTGATTTGAAGCACCCGGGCGATACGCAGTATTTT. Protein product: CATSDLKHPGDTQYF.

This chain connects TRBV29-1 to TRBJ2-5, with TRBD2 matching 7 bases. Germline V gives CDR1 SQVTM, CDR2 ANQGSEA. V was clipped by 7 bases and J by 3 bases; unmatched bases: 2. There are 11 residues in the CDR3. CDR3 nucleotide sequence: TGCAGCGGCGGGAGCAAAGAGACCCAGTACTTC. Amino acids: CSGGSKETQYF. Supplemented by reference TRBV29-1 and TRBJ2-5, the full variable domain reads SAVISQKPSRDICQRGTSLTIQCQVDSQVTMMFWYRQQPGQSLTLIATANQGSEATYESGFVIDKFPISRPNLTFSTLTVSNMSPEDSSIYLCSGGSKETQYFGPGTRLLVL.

Relative to its sample, this clonotype is medium-sized (0.01 to 0.1%). The rearrangement uses TRBV20-1 and TRBJ2-7, with TRBD2 identical over 9 bases. Germline V gene data show CDR1 as DFQATT and CDR2 as SNEGSKA (reference sequence). The CDR3 sequence is 16 residues long. Trimming at V came to 6 bases and at J to 3 bases, leaving 15 bases not matched to a gene. The CDR3 here is CSACRRGVAGDYEQYF. The CDR3 bases are TGCAGTGCCTGCCGACGAGGGGTAGCGGGAGACTACGAGCAGTACTTC.

By sample share, this clonotype is medium-sized. V usage is TRBV20-1 and J usage is TRBJ2-1, with D tentatively TRBD1 (5 bases). V shed 3 bases and J shed 8 bases, with 17 bases lying between them. The germline CDR1 and CDR2 sequences are DFQATT and SNEGSKA (reference sequence). This CDR3 has 14 amino acids. The CDR3 here is CSASSLGWGHEQFF. The DNA for the CDR3 is TGCAGTGCTAGTTCCCTGGGGTGGGGCCATGAGCAGTTCTTC.

The V and J genes are TRBV10-2 and TRBJ2-5, with TRBD1 matching 12 bases. This CDR3 region has 16 residues. Germline CDR1 WSHSY, CDR2 SAAADI. V lost 6 bases to trimming and J lost 0 bases; unmatched junction nucleotides: 5. The CDR3 DNA reads as TGCGCCAGCAGAGGGACAGGGGGCGGGCACCAAGAGACCCAGTACTTC. It translates to CASRGTGGGHQETQYF.